This T cell receptor (beta chain) was captured by sequencing in a study of T cells in Graves' hyperthyroidism and ophthalmopathy (dated 2019 in TCRdb). Context from the whole study: Peripheral blood was collected at initial diagnosis, before any treatment. The 100 or so discovery patients were randomly split 7:3 into training and test sets. Thyroid tissue and blood T-cell repertoires from more than five Graves' hyperthyroidism patients were also compared in the study. After blood sampling, hyperthyroidism patients were treated with methimazole at a starting dose of 30 mg daily, and ophthalmopathy patients were treated with high-dose intravenous methylprednisolone. An independent validation cohort of under 20 hyperthyroidism patients and approximately 15 patients who later progressed to ophthalmopathy tested prospective prediction of ophthalmopathy. TCR Vbeta CDR3 sequencing of roughly 140 peripheral blood samples (43 ophthalmopathy, about 80 hyperthyroidism and roughly 17 progressor patients) is reported in the paper. A discovery cohort of approximately 97 patients, roughly 43 with Graves' ophthalmopathy and approximately 57 with stable Graves' hyperthyroidism, was used to find distinguishing TCR V-J signatures. Results the study describes overall, beyond this receptor: Most expanded thyroid clonotypes (frequency above 0.001) were also detected in blood, suggesting blood repertoires may reflect thyroid immune responses. No statistical method was used to set the sample size in advance, and investigators knew the group allocation. During validation, the model predicted progression to ophthalmopathy a median of about 5.9 months ahead of onset, with almost 71% sensitivity and roughly 75% specificity. In cross-validation, a model built on a 13 V-J signature told ophthalmopathy apart from stable hyperthyroidism with about 90% sensitivity and roughly 82% specificity, and in testing the same model reached 80%/75%.

As regards this clonotype: Its antigen has not been determined. Base quality data are lacking; no much larger clone is found one base away.

Ophthalmopathy patients had moderately to severely active disease, Clinical Activity Score of at least 3, NOSPECS grade of at least 4, and duration under 3 months. Exclusion was applied to patients with uncontrolled infections, other autoimmune diseases, pregnancy or lactation. Clinical symptoms, serum thyroxine and TRAb, thyroid ultrasound, and orbital computed tomography formed the basis for the diagnoses. PBMCs were separated from roughly 9.6 ml of fresh peripheral blood using Ficoll-Paque density gradient centrifugation. Total RNA was extracted with Trizol reagent, and quality was checked on an Agilent 2100 Bioanalyzer. The TCR beta CDR3 regions were amplified from the RNA transcripts. For the first round of RT-PCR on the TCR CDR3, the HTBI primer set was used together with the Qiagen OneStep RT-PCR kit. Libraries were constructed in a second round of multiplex PCR, after which size selection and purification were carried out. Sequencing of the libraries was done on an Illumina HiSeq2000 using paired-end 100 bp reads. The study's processing was this. SOAPnuke was used to process the raw data, with reads discarded if the reads contained adapters or uncalled bases, had a mean Phred below 15, or lacked an exact constant-primer or identifier match. High-quality paired reads were merged using COPE v1.2.5, and each unique nucleotide sequence was defined as a clonotype. MiTCR v1.1 was used to align clonotypes to the IMGT TRBV, TRBD and TRBJ reference segments. The analysis included only V-J combinations with a frequency above 0.0001, which together covered more than 99% of the repertoires. The TCS score was defined as the ratio of F50 (clonal expansion) to E x V (chaos), calculated using BLOSUM62-based TCRdist between CDR3 peptides within each V-J. Welch's t-statistics and random forest reduced several hundred V-J features to roughly 13, which were used in a naive Bayes classifier (R e1071). Starting from the raw public reads, TCRdb applied fastp trimming at Q25, assembled clones with MiXCR and retained in-frame beta chains. When rows share a CDR3 protein, they turn into one entry using the most common DNA and genes. TCRdb's processing, not the authors', yielded these V and J calls. The sample records 350,000 to 450,000 distinct CDR3 sequences, over 13% of which are singletons. The ten largest clonotypes hold 25% to 30% of the sample.

CDR1 and CDR2, per the germline V gene (reference sequence), are DFQATT and SNEGSKA. Inclusive of the bounding cysteine and phenylalanine, the CDR3 is 17 residues long. Only the CDR3 DNA stays, 51 bases, in frame from base 1. The germline V and J ends show losses of 0 bases and 0 bases respectively, and no gene match explains 7 bases of the junction. The TCR sequence derives from a man aged 45-65 years with Graves' ophthalmopathy. The sample taken for sequencing was blood. In this chain, TRBV20-1 is recombined with TRBJ1-3, and 8 bases in between align with TRBD1. The DNA reads TGCAGTGCTAGAGATCAGTCAGGGGGCCTCTCTGGAAACACCATATATTTT. This is translated as CSARDQSGGLSGNTIYF.